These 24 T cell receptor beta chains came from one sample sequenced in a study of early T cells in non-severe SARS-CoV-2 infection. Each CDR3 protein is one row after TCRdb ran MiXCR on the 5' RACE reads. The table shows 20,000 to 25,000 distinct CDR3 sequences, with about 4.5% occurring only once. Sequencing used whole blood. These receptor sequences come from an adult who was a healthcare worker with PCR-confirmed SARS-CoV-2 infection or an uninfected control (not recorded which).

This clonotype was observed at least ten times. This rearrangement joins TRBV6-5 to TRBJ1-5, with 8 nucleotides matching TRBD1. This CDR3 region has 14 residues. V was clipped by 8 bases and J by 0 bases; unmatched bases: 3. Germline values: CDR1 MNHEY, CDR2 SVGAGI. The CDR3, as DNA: TGTGCCAGCCAGGGACAGGATAGCAATCAGCCCCAGCATTTT. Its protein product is CASQGQDSNQPQHF.

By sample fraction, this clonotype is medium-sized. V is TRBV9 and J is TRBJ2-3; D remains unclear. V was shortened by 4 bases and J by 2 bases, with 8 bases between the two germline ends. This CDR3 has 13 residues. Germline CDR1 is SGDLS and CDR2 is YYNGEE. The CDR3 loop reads CASSNRITDTQYF. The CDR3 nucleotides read TGTGCCAGCAGCAACCGAATCACAGATACGCAGTATTTT.

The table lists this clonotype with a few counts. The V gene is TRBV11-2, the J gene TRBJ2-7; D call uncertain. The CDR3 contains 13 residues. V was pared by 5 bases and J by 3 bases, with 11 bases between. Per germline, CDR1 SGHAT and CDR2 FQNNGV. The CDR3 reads CASSRSLNYEQYF. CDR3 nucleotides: TGTGCCAGCAGCCGCTCTTTGAACTACGAGCAGTACTTC.

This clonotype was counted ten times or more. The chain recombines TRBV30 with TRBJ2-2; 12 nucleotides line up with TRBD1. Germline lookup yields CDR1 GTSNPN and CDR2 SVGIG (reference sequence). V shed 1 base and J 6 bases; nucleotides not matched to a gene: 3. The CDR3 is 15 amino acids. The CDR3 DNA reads TGTGCCTGGAGTGGACGGGACAGGGGGCCCGGGGAGCTGTTTTTT. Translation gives CAWSGRDRGPGELFF.

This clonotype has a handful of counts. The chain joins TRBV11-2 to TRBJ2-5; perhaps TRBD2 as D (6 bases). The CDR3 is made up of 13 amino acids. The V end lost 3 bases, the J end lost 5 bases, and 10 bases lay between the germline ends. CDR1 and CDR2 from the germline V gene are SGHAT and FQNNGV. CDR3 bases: TGTGCCAGCAGCTTGGACCGGGGGGAGACCCAGTACTTC. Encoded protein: CASSLDRGETQYF.

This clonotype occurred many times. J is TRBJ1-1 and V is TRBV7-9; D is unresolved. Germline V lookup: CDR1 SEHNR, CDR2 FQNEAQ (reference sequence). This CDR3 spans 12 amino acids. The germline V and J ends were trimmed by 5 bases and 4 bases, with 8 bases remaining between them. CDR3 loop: CASSALVTEAFF. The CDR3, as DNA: TGTGCCAGCAGCGCTTTGGTCACTGAAGCTTTCTTT.

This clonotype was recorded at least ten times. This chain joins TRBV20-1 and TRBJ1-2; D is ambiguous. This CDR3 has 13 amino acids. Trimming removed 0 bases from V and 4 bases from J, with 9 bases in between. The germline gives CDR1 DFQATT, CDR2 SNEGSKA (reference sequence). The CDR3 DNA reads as TGCAGTGCTAGAGAGTCTGGGTCCTATGGCTACACCTTC. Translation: CSARESGSYGYTF.

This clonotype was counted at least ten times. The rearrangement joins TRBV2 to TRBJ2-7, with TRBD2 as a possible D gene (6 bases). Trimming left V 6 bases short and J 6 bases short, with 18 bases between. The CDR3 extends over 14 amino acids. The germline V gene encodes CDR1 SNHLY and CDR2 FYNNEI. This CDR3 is CASRVGGSVGEQYF. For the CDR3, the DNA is TGTGCCAGCAGAGTCGGGGGATCAGTAGGCGAGCAGTACTTC.

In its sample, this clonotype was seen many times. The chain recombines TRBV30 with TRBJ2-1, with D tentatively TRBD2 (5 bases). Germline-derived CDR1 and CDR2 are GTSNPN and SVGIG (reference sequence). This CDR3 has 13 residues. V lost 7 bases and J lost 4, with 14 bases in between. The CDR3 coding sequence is TGTGCCTCCCTTCGGGGAGCTTACAATGAGCAGTTCTTC. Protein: CASLRGAYNEQFF.

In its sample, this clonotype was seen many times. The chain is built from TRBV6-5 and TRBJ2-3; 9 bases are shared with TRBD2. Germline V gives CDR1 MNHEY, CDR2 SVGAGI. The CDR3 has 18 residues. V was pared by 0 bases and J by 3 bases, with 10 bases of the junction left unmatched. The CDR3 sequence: CASSYSITAGGRTDTQYF. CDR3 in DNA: TGTGCCAGCAGTTACTCGATAACAGCGGGGGGTCGTACAGATACGCAGTATTTT.

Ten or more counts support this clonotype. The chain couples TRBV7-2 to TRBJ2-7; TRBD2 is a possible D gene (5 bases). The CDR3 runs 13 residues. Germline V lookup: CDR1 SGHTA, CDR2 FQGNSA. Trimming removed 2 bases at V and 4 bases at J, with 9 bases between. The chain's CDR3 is CASSLTSGYEQYF. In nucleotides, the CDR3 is TGTGCCAGCAGCTTAACCTCGGGATACGAGCAGTACTTC.

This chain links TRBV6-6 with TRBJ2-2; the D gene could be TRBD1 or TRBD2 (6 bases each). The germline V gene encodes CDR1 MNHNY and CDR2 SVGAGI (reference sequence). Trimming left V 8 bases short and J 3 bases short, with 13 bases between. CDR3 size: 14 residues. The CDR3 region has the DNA TGTGCCAGCGGAGGGGGATATGACACCGGGGAGCTGTTTTTT. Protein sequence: CASGGGYDTGELFF.

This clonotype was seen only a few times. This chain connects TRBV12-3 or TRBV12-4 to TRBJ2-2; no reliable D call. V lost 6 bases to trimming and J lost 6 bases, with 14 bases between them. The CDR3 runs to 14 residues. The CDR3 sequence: CASSLPKGAGELFF. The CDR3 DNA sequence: TGTGCCAGCAGCTTACCGAAGGGCGCCGGGGAGCTGTTTTTT.

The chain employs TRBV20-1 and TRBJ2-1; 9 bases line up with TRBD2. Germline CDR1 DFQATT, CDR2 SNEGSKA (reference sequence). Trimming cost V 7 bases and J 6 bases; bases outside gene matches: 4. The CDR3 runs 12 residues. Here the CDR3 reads CSEGTSFNEQFF. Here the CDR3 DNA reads TGCAGTGAGGGGACTAGCTTCAATGAGCAGTTCTTC.

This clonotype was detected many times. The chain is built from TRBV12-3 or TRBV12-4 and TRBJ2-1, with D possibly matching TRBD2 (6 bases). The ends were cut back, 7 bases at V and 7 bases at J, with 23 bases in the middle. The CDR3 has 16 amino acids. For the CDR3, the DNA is TGTGCCAGCAACAAAGGGACTGCTACATTCGGGAATGAGCAGTTCTTC. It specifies CASNKGTATFGNEQFF.

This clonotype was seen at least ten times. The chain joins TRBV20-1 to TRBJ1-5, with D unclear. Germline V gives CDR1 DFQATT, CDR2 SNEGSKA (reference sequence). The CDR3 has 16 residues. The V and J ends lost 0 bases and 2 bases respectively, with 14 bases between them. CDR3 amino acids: CSARDSLSGGNQPQHF. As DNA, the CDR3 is TGCAGTGCTAGAGATTCACTCTCCGGAGGCAATCAGCCCCAGCATTTT.

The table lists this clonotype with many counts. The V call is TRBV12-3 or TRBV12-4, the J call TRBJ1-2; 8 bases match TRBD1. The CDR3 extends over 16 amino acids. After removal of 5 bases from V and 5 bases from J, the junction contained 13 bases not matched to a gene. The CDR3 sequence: CASSRKVTGGTYGYTF. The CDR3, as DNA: TGTGCCAGCAGTCGCAAAGTAACAGGGGGAACGTATGGCTACACCTTC.

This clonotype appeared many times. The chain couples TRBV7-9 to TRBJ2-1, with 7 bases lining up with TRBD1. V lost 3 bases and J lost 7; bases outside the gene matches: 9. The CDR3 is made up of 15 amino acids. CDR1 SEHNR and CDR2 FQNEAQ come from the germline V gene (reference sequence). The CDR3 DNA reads TGTGCCAGCAGCTTTTTTGAAGGGGGCGCGAATGAGCAGTTCTTC. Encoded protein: CASSFFEGGANEQFF. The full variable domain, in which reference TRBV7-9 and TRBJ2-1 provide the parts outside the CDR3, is DTGVSQNPRHKITKRGQNVTFRCDPISEHNRLYWYRQTLGQGPEFLTYFQNEAQLEKSRLLSDRFSAERPKGSFSTLEIQRTEQGDSAMYLCASSFFEGGANEQFFGPGTRLTVL.

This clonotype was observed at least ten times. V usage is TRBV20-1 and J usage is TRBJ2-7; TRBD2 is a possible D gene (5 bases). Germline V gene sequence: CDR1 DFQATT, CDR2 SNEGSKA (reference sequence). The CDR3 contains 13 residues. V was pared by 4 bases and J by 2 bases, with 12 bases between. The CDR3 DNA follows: TGCAGTGCTATAGAGAGGGTCACCTACGAGCAGTACTTC. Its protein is CSAIERVTYEQYF.

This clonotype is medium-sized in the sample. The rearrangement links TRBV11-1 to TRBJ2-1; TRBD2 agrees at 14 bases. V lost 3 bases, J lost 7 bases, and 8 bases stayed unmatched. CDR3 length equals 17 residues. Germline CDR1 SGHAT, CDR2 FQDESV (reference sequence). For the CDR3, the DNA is TGTGCCAGCAGCTTCGCCCCCGGGACTAGCGGGAGAAATGAGCAGTTCTTC. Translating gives CASSFAPGTSGRNEQFF.

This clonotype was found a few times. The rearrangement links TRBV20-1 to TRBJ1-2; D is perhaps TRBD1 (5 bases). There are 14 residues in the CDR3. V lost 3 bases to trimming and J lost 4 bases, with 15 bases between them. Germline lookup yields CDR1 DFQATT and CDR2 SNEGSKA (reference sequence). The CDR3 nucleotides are TGCAGTGCTAGTCCCCAGGGTTGGGTCTATGGCTACACCTTC. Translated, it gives CSASPQGWVYGYTF.

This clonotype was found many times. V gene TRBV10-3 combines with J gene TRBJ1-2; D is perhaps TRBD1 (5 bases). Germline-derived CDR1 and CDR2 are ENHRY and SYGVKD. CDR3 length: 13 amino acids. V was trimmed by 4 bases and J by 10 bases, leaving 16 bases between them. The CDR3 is CAISAPGRVDYTF. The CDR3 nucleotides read TGTGCCATCAGTGCTCCAGGGAGGGTTGACTACACCTTC.

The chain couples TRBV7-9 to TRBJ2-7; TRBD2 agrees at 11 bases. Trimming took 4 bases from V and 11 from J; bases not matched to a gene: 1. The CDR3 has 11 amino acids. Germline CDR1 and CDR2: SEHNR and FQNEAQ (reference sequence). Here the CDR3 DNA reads TGTGCCAGCAGCTCGACTAGCGGGGAGTACTTC. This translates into CASSSTSGEYF.

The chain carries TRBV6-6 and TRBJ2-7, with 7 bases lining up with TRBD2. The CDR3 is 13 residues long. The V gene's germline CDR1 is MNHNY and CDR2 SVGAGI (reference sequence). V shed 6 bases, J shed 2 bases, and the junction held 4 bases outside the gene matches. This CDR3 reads CASSRAGPYEQYF. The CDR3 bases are TGTGCCAGCAGCCGAGCGGGACCCTACGAGCAGTACTTC.